Listed here are 30 T cell receptor beta chains from one sample, sequenced in a study of regulatory T cells in long-lasting Graves disease. Libraries of TCR beta came from iRepertoire HTBI primers plus Arm-PCR of CDR3 regions. In TCRdb, the multiplex PCR reads were re-called with MiXCR into one record per CDR3 protein. The sample records roughly 400,000 distinct CDR3 sequences, around 20% being singletons. As for time point: persistent/refractory GD, antithyroid drugs over 5 years with positive TRAb. RNA isolated from PBMCs was used to make the TCR library. This sample comprised peripheral blood mononuclear cells (PBMCs), obtained when the disease was refractory, from a patient treated with antithyroid drugs. These TCRs come from a female donor with Graves disease.

Note on this clonotype: At one boundary the junction diverges from the germline segment, which might be a read error. The V call is TRBV7-2, the J call TRBJ2-3; weak D call: TRBD2 (5 bases). The CDR3 is made up of 14 amino acids. Germline V gene sequence: CDR1 SGHTA, CDR2 FQGNSA. CDR3 in amino acids: CASSLGYLGDAQYF. The CDR3, as DNA: TGTGCCAGCAGCTTAGGGTACCTGGGAGATGCGCAGTATTTT.

For the CDR3, the DNA is TGTGCCAGCAGCTTAGTTCGGTACCACAAGCAGTACTTC. It yields the protein CASSLVRYHKQYF. The V gene is TRBV11-2, the J gene TRBJ2-7, with D unclear. This CDR3 has 13 residues. In germline, CDR1 is SGHAT, CDR2 FQNNGV. Trimming stripped 1 base from V and 8 bases from J, with 12 bases between.

This clonotype was counted a single time. V usage is TRBV18 and J usage is TRBJ1-3; D remains unclear. Trimming pared 6 bases from V and 2 bases from J, leaving 11 bases between. Germline V lookup: CDR1 KGHSH, CDR2 LQKENI. This CDR3 has 14 amino acids. The CDR3 DNA sequence: TGTGCCAGCTCCCCAGACATAACTGGAAACACCATATATTTT. It specifies CASSPDITGNTIYF.

This clonotype has a count of ten or more. The V and J genes are TRBV20-1 and TRBJ2-5; TRBD1 is a possible D gene (5 bases). Trimming stripped 1 base from V and 5 bases from J, with 23 bases between. Germline V CDR1 and CDR2: DFQATT, SNEGSKA (reference sequence). CDR3 length equals 17 residues. CDR3 nucleotides: TGCAGTGCTAGAGTTGGTTGGGGTGTAGGGGTTTACGAGACCCAGTACTTC. The encoded protein is CSARVGWGVGVYETQYF.

This clonotype has a count of ten or more. This chain joins TRBV5-1 and TRBJ2-7; D remains unclear. This CDR3 region has 14 residues. V was clipped by 4 bases and J by 2 bases, with 13 bases between them. Germline V gene sequence: CDR1 SGHRS, CDR2 YFSETQ. The CDR3 loop is CASSPGFLTYEQYF. In nucleotides, the CDR3 is TGCGCCAGCAGCCCTGGTTTCCTTACCTACGAGCAGTACTTC.

Notes on this clonotype: This likely came from a read error, as a far larger clone is one base away. The chain carries TRBV5-1 and TRBJ1-5; no reliable D call. The CDR3 runs 15 residues. Germline assignment: CDR1 SGHRS and CDR2 YFSETQ. CDR3 DNA sequence: TGTGCCAGCAGTTTGAAAACGGGGAGCAATCAGCCCCAGCATTTT. Its protein is CASSLKTGSNQPQHF. The full variable domain, with the rest looked up from reference TRBV5-1 and TRBJ1-5, is KAGVTQTPRYLIKTRGQQVTLSCSPISGHRSVSWYQQTPGQGLQFLFEYFSETQRNKGNFPGRFSGRQFSNSRSEMNVSTLELGDSALYLCASSLKTGSNQPQHFGDGTRLSIL.

Concerning this clonotype itself: At one boundary the junction diverges from the germline segment, which might be a read error. The chain recombines TRBV6-2 or TRBV6-3 with TRBJ1-1; maybe TRBD1 (5 bases). Germline V gene sequence: CDR1 MNHEY, CDR2 SVGEGT. The CDR3 length is 14 residues. The DNA for the CDR3 is TGTTCCAGCAGTTACTCCGCAGGACAAAAAGGGGCTTTCTTT. It yields the protein CSSSYSAGQKGAFF.

The V and J genes are TRBV6-5 and TRBJ2-2, with no clear D. Between the trimmed V and J ends, which lost 2 bases and 5 bases, there was a span of 9 bases. This CDR3 comprises 14 residues. Germline CDR1 reads MNHEY; CDR2 reads SVGAGI. Here the CDR3 DNA reads TGTGCCAGCAGTTACCTTTCGTGGACCGGGGAGCTGTTTTTT. Translated, it gives CASSYLSWTGELFF.

This sequence joins TRBV28 and TRBJ2-1; 8 nucleotides match TRBD1. The CDR3 is 14 residues long. Per germline, CDR1 MDHEN and CDR2 SYDVKM. V was clipped by 5 bases and J by 9 bases; unmatched bases: 9. The CDR3 DNA is TGTGCCAGCAGTGCCAGGGGGCTCTTTGGTGAGCAGTTCTTC. This gives the protein CASSARGLFGEQFF.

This clonotype was counted a few times. The J gene is TRBJ1-6, the V gene TRBV7-2; a possible D gene is TRBD1 (6 bases). The germline V gene encodes CDR1 SGHTA and CDR2 FQGNSA. With 4 bases removed from V and 7 bases from J, the gap between germline ends came to 11 bases. This CDR3 region has 14 residues. CDR3 protein: CASSSARGNSPLHF. DNA of the CDR3: TGTGCCAGCAGCTCCGCTAGGGGGAATTCACCCCTCCACTTT. The variable domain in full, completed from reference TRBV7-2 and TRBJ1-6, reads GAGVSQSPSNKVTEKGKDVELRCDPISGHTALYWYRQSLGQGLEFLIYFQGNSAPDKSGLPSDRFSAERTGGSVSTLTIQRTQQEDSAVYLCASSSARGNSPLHFGNGTRLTVT.

This clonotype was picked up many times. This sequence joins TRBV30 and TRBJ1-1; D is unclear. Germline-derived CDR1 and CDR2 are GTSNPN and SVGIG (reference sequence). The CDR3 has 12 residues. The DNA for the CDR3 is TGTGCAGGGCTGGCTATGAACACTGAAGCTTTCTTT. Translation gives CAGLAMNTEAFF.

The chain couples TRBV3-1 to TRBJ2-1; TRBD2 aligns across 7 bases. CDR1 LGHDT and CDR2 YNNKEL come from the germline V gene (reference sequence). The CDR3 length is 18 residues. J lost 0 bases, V lost 4 bases, and 12 bases had no gene match. The CDR3 is CASSLAIVRESSYNEQFF. Here the CDR3 DNA reads TGTGCCAGCAGCCTAGCTATCGTGCGGGAGAGCTCCTACAATGAGCAGTTCTTC.

V is TRBV19 and J is TRBJ1-2, with D unresolved. The CDR3 contains 11 residues. Trimming took off 3 bases at V and 7 bases at J, with 6 bases between the two ends. Germline assignment: CDR1 LNHDA and CDR2 SQIVND (reference sequence). For the CDR3, the DNA is TGTGCCAGTAGTATGGGAGGTGGCTACACCTTC. This sequence encodes CASSMGGGYTF.

There are many counts of this clonotype. The J gene is TRBJ2-7, the V gene TRBV6-5; 8 positions agree with TRBD2. The germline V gene encodes CDR1 MNHEY and CDR2 SVGAGI. V lost 1 base, J lost 3 bases, and 5 bases stayed unmatched. The CDR3 sequence is 15 residues long. The CDR3 sequence is CASSYLAGSSYEQYF. CDR3 nucleotides: TGTGCCAGCAGTTACTTAGCGGGATCTAGCTACGAGCAGTACTTC.

This clonotype was counted at least ten times. The chain is built from TRBV12-3 or TRBV12-4 and TRBJ1-2; D not certain. The CDR3 has 13 residues. Trimming cost V 2 bases and J 5 bases, with 9 bases left between them. The CDR3 loop reads CASSLSGWYGYTF. CDR3 bases: TGTGCCAGCAGTTTATCGGGGTGGTATGGCTACACCTTC.

The chain is built from TRBV7-8 and TRBJ2-2; TRBD2 matches at 9 bases. After removal of 0 bases from V and 5 bases from J, the junction contained 7 bases not matched to a gene. Germline V gene sequence: CDR1 SGHVS, CDR2 FQNEAQ. The CDR3 loop spans 17 amino acids. The DNA of the CDR3 is TGTGCCAGCAGCTTAGCCTTAGCGGGAGTAAAAACCGGGGAGCTGTTTTTT. This translates into CASSLALAGVKTGELFF.

This clonotype was picked up a small number of times. This sequence joins TRBV5-1 and TRBJ1-1; D is perhaps TRBD1 (5 bases). There are 14 residues in the CDR3. Germline V CDR1 and CDR2: SGHRS, YFSETQ. V was trimmed by 0 bases and J by 4 bases, leaving 10 bases between them. The CDR3 sequence is CASSLVFGGTEAFF. In DNA form, the CDR3 reads TGCGCCAGCAGCTTGGTTTTTGGGGGCACTGAAGCTTTCTTT.

This clonotype has at least ten counts. J is TRBJ1-4 and V is TRBV2; a weak D match, TRBD1 (5 bases). CDR3 length: 15 residues. Germline values: CDR1 SNHLY, CDR2 FYNNEI. The V end was cut by 1 base, the J end by 7 bases, with 13 bases between. The CDR3, as DNA: TGTGCCAGCAGTGAAGGGCCAGGGTCGGGTGAAAAACTGTTTTTT. Its translation: CASSEGPGSGEKLFF. Complete variable domain (other parts from reference TRBV2 and TRBJ1-4): EPEVTQTPSHQVTQMGQEVILRCVPISNHLYFYWYRQILGQKVEFLVSFYNNEISEKSEIFDDQFSVERPDGSNFTLKIRSTKLEDSAMYFCASSEGPGSGEKLFFGSGTQLSVL.

This clonotype was counted a few times. This chain joins TRBV5-6 and TRBJ2-2; D unclear. The CDR3 runs to 14 residues. Trimming took 2 bases from V and 2 from J, leaving 7 bases between them. Germline V gives CDR1 SGHDT, CDR2 YYEEEE. CDR3 region: CASSLNTNTGELFF. The CDR3 DNA is TGTGCCAGCAGCTTAAACACCAACACCGGGGAGCTGTTTTTT.

Ten or more counts support this clonotype. This chain uses TRBV6-1 with TRBJ1-2, with D possibly matching TRBD1 (5 bases). Germline V gene lookup returns CDR1 MNHNS and CDR2 SASEGT. CDR3 length: 14 amino acids. Trimming stripped 6 bases from V and 8 bases from J, with 19 bases between. This chain's CDR3 is CASRGVGVPGGYTF. CDR3 bases: TGTGCCAGCAGGGGAGTGGGGGTCCCTGGCGGCTACACCTTC.

The CDR3 nucleotides read TGCAGTGCTAGAATCCCGGGCGGGGCCCGGGAGACCCAGTACTTC. This encodes CSARIPGGARETQYF. V and J are TRBV20-1 and TRBJ2-5, with a tentative D call TRBD2 (6 bases). Trimming took off 2 bases at V and 5 bases at J, with 18 bases between the two ends. CDR3 length equals 15 residues. From germline, CDR1 is DFQATT and CDR2 SNEGSKA (reference sequence).

The rearrangement uses TRBV20-1 and TRBJ2-7; 8 positions match TRBD2. CDR3 size: 14 residues. V lost 2 bases and J lost 4; bases outside the gene matches: 7. From germline, CDR1 is DFQATT and CDR2 SNEGSKA (reference sequence). CDR3: CSARSGTSPYEQYF. In nucleotides, the CDR3 is TGCAGTGCTAGATCCGGGACTAGTCCATACGAGCAGTACTTC.

This clonotype has a count of ten or more. V gene TRBV20-1 combines with J gene TRBJ2-7, with D hard to call. Deletions cut 3 bases from V and 2 bases from J, with 14 bases between. CDR1 is DFQATT and CDR2 is SNEGSKA in the germline V gene (reference sequence). This CDR3 spans 14 amino acids. CDR3 DNA sequence: TGCAGTGCTAGCCATGGGAACCTCCCCTACGAGCAGTACTTC. This gives the protein CSASHGNLPYEQYF.

This clonotype was found many times. V and J are TRBV11-3 and TRBJ2-2; TRBD1 might be the D (5 bases). The CDR3 length is 15 residues. Germline CDR1 is SGHNT and CDR2 is YENEEA. Between the trimmed V and J ends, which lost 4 bases and 0 bases, there was a span of 9 bases. The CDR3 spells CASSSTGPNTGELFF. In DNA form, the CDR3 reads TGTGCCAGCAGCTCTACAGGCCCGAACACCGGGGAGCTGTTTTTT.

This chain connects TRBV7-9 to TRBJ2-6; TRBD1 might be the D (6 bases). V was shortened by 7 bases and J by 0 bases, with 19 bases between the two germline ends. Germline V gives CDR1 SEHNR, CDR2 FQNEAQ (reference sequence). The CDR3 length is 18 residues. The CDR3 DNA reads as TGTGCCAGCATCATCCCGGCCAGGGGTCTCTCTGGGGCCAACGTCCTGACTTTC. Translated: CASIIPARGLSGANVLTF.

The J gene is TRBJ2-1, the V gene TRBV7-2, with 9 bases fitting TRBD2. Per germline, CDR1 SGHTA and CDR2 FQGNSA. J lost 12 bases, V lost 3 bases, and 3 bases had no gene match. CDR3 length: 12 residues. The CDR3 is CASSFSGSGQFF. The CDR3 DNA reads TGTGCCAGCAGCTTTAGCGGGAGCGGGCAGTTCTTC.

At least ten counts were recorded for this clonotype. The genes are TRBV12-3 or TRBV12-4 and TRBJ1-1, with a weak D call TRBD1 (6 bases). The CDR3 covers 12 residues. V was pared by 3 bases and J by 7 bases, with 9 bases between. CDR3 protein: CASSLSDSEAFF. The CDR3 DNA reads as TGTGCCAGCAGTTTGTCGGACAGTGAAGCTTTCTTT.

This clonotype was seen a handful of times. The rearrangement joins TRBV29-1 to TRBJ1-3; D is unclear. V was pared by 4 bases and J by 0 bases, with 10 bases between. Germline CDR1 reads SQVTM; CDR2 reads ANQGSEA. CDR3 length: 14 residues. The CDR3 bases are TGCAGCGTTGGGACTCAGTCCTCTGGAAACACCATATATTTT. Its protein is CSVGTQSSGNTIYF.

This clonotype was observed a few times. This chain links TRBV4-1 with TRBJ1-6; TRBD1 matches 9 bases. V was clipped by 6 bases and J by 10 bases; unmatched bases: 7. CDR3 length: 14 residues. Germline CDR1 and CDR2: MGHRA and YSYEKL. CDR3 DNA sequence: TGCGCCAGCAGGCCGACAGGGGGGTTATCACCCCTCCACTTT. It translates to CASRPTGGLSPLHF.

This clonotype came up many times. V usage is TRBV7-9 and J usage is TRBJ1-2; 7 bases match TRBD1. The V segment lost 9 bases and the J segment 2 bases; nucleotides outside the gene matches: 3. CDR1 SEHNR and CDR2 FQNEAQ come from the germline V gene (reference sequence). The CDR3 runs to 12 residues. CDR3 nucleotide sequence: TGTGCCAGTACGGGACAGAACTATGGCTACACCTTC. Its translation is CASTGQNYGYTF.